The rows below give T cell receptor beta chains drawn from one sample of a study of T cell responses to AZD1222 COVID-19 vaccine. TCRdb keeps only in-frame clones here, not all; method: immunoSEQ multiplex PCR. The sample holds 100,000 to 150,000 clones, about 90% seen once. This sample comprised peripheral blood, obtained on day 0 of MenACWY control vaccination. These receptors came from an adult in good health. The conserved cysteine and the conserved F or W are not part of the CDR3 here. Rows give clone size only sometimes, using once, few, many, or a class for an expanded clone.

abundance | len | j_gene | v_gene | CDR3aa
- | 14 | TRBJ1-1 | TRBV5-1 | ASSLGGNAMNTEAF
- | 10 | TRBJ1-2 | TRBV24-1 | ATSDSGYGYT
- | 14 | TRBJ2-3 | TRBV20-1 | SASSGTEFSTDTQY
- | 12 | TRBJ2-3 | TRBV18 | ASSPSRDTDTQY
- | 11 | TRBJ1-4 | TRBV6-5 | ASRGVGFEKLF
- | 11 | TRBJ1-5 | TRBV19 | ASMGVNNQPQH
- | 14 | TRBJ1-1 | TRBV19 | ASSDAGVGRHTEAF
- | 12 | TRBJ2-1 | TRBV5-1 | ASSHGLAYNEQF
- | 11 | TRBJ1-3 | TRBV12-3/TRBV12-4 | ASSFGAGNTIY
few | 12 | TRBJ1-4 | TRBV6-2/TRBV6-3 | ASSYRDVNEKLF
- | 12 | TRBJ1-1 | TRBV5-8 | ASSPTKYTVEAF
- | 9 | TRBJ1-2 | TRBV29-1 | SVAGDYGYT
- | 13 | TRBJ1-1 | TRBV18 | ASSPAETQNTEAF
- | 11 | TRBJ1-2 | TRBV7-2 | ASVPGANYGYT
- | 14 | TRBJ2-3 | TRBV7-6 | ASSLARGKGLDTQY
- | 11 | TRBJ2-3 | TRBV29-1 | SVLKTGTDTQY
- | 13 | TRBJ1-1 | TRBV27 | ASSPYGGRRTEAF
- | 13 | TRBJ2-3 | TRBV5-1 | ASSLKAGRADTQY
once | 10 | TRBJ2-1 | TRBV6-6 | ASSSPWREQF
- | 12 | TRBJ1-5 | TRBV28 | ASSQDTGNQPQH
- | 11 | TRBJ1-1 | TRBV6-5 | ASSFLTGTEAF
- | 12 | TRBJ1-1 | TRBV28 | ASYRDTGKAEAF
- | 12 | TRBJ1-2 | TRBV5-4 | ASSLAETGDGYT
- | 16 | TRBJ2-6 | TRBV24-1 | ATSEPLQGASGANVLT
once | 14 | TRBJ2-3 | TRBV6-4 | ASSSQTSGGADTQY
- | 14 | TRBJ2-2 | TRBV5-5 | ASSRSGTENTGELF
- | 14 | TRBJ2-1 | TRBV4-1 | ASRLDPGTNYNEQF
- | 15 | TRBJ1-1 | TRBV11-2 | ATLGPRDRGSSTEAF
- | 13 | TRBJ1-5 | TRBV6-5 | ASRGDRGGNQPQH
- | 12 | TRBJ2-2 | TRBV27 | ASSFGGSTGELF
- | 12 | TRBJ2-1 | TRBV3-1/TRBV3-2 | ASSQGGQIYEQF
- | 11 | TRBJ2-3 | TRBV30 | AWSLAGLGTQY
- | 15 | TRBJ2-7 | TRBV18 | ASSPPSRLAGLYEQY
- | 14 | TRBJ1-2 | TRBV5-8 | ASSFAGTPANYGYT
- | 12 | TRBJ1-6 | TRBV5-4 | ASSPNSLDSPLH
- | 12 | TRBJ1-5 | TRBV25-1 | ASSRDTSNQPQH
- | 13 | TRBJ2-7 | TRBV7-2 | ASSQNRGETYEQY
- | 13 | TRBJ1-1 | TRBV7-8 | ASSLDPSSVTEAF
once | 12 | TRBJ2-5 | TRBV18 | ASSPGLGQETQY
few | 12 | TRBJ2-7 | TRBV5-1 | ASSLRTGAYEQY
- | 11 | TRBJ1-1 | TRBV2 | ASGRTGATEAF
- | 11 | TRBJ1-2 | TRBV30 | AGSFTGIGGYT